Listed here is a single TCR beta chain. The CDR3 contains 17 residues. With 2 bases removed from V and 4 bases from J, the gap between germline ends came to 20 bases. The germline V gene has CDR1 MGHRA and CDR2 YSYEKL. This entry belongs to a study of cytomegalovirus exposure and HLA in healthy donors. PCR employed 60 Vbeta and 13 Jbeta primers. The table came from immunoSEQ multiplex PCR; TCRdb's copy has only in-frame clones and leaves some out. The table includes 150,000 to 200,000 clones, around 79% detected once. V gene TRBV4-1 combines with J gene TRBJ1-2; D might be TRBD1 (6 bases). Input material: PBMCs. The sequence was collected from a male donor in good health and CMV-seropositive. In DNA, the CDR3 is TGCGCCAGCAGCCAAACCTCGGACAGCCCCCTAGGCTATGGCTACACCTTC. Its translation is CASSQTSDSPLGYGYTF.